Listed here are 16 T cell receptor beta chains from one sample, sequenced in a study of T cell responses to AZD1222 COVID-19 vaccine. Generated by immunoSEQ multiplex PCR, the TCRdb table keeps only in-frame clones and is missing some. The sample holds about 100,000 clones; 80% to 90% are singletons and the top ten take 3.3%. Specimen: peripheral blood, collected on day 0 of AZD1222 vaccination. The receptors derive from an adult in good health.

This clone has more than one count but fewer than ten. This rearrangement joins TRBV21-1 to TRBJ1-3. TRBV21-1 is a listed pseudogene. The CDR3 totals 16 residues. As DNA, the CDR3 is TGTGCCAGCAGCAAAGGGGAGGCAGGGTCAGGAAACACCATATATTTT. Its protein is CASSKGEAGSGNTIYF.

The gene calls are TRBV18 and TRBJ1-4; D ambiguous. V lost 0 bases and J lost 5, with 7 bases in between. Germline-derived CDR1 and CDR2 are KGHSH and LQKENI. This CDR3 is built from 14 residues. The CDR3, as DNA: TGTGCCAGCTCACCACCCTCGAAGAATGAAAAACTGTTTTTT. Amino acids: CASSPPSKNEKLFF.

The V call is TRBV19, the J call TRBJ1-4, with D possibly matching TRBD1 (6 bases). The CDR3 contains 15 residues. The germline V and J ends were trimmed by 5 bases and 4 bases, with 14 bases remaining between them. CDR1 and CDR2 from the germline V gene are LNHDA and SQIVND (reference sequence). CDR3 DNA: TGTGCCAGTAGTTTGCAGGGGCTCTATAATGAAAAACTGTTTTTT. It codes for CASSLQGLYNEKLFF.

A single count supports this clone. The V call is TRBV28, the J call TRBJ1-2; perhaps TRBD1 as D (6 bases). CDR1 and CDR2 (germline): MDHEN, SYDVKM. This CDR3 contains 13 residues. This CDR3 is CGPGGGEFYGYTF. The CDR3 DNA follows: TGTGGCCCGGGAGGGGGGGAATTCTATGGCTACACCTTC.

This clone appeared a few times. The chain has TRBV2 and TRBJ2-1, with 10 nucleotides matching TRBD2. CDR1 is SNHLY, CDR2 FYNNEI, per germline. The CDR3 is made up of 18 amino acids. The V and J ends lost 6 bases and 2 bases, in that order; junction bases with no gene match: 13. The CDR3 spells CASRAREVAGGPYNEQFF. The CDR3 coding sequence is TGTGCCAGCAGAGCCCGGGAGGTAGCGGGGGGCCCCTACAATGAGCAGTTCTTC.

The chain links TRBV11-2 to TRBJ2-1, with 9 bases identical to TRBD1. With V trimmed by 6 bases and J by 2 bases, 8 bases remained unmatched. The CDR3 contains 16 residues. Germline values: CDR1 SGHAT, CDR2 FQNNGV. This CDR3 reads CASRTPGQGTYNEQFF. CDR3 nucleotide sequence: TGTGCCAGCAGAACTCCGGGACAGGGTACCTACAATGAGCAGTTCTTC.

The rearrangement links TRBV7-2 to TRBJ1-2; TRBD1 is a possible D gene (6 bases). Germline V gene lookup returns CDR1 SGHTA and CDR2 FQGNSA. V lost 0 bases and J 10 bases, leaving 9 bases between the germline ends. The CDR3 contains 12 residues. CDR3 nucleotide sequence: TGTGCCAGCAGCTTAGCTCAGGGGCTCTACACCTTC. Translation gives CASSLAQGLYTF.

CDR3 sequence (DNA): TGTGCCAGCAAGGGGGACAGGGTACAGCCCCAGCATTTT. This gives the protein CASKGDRVQPQHF. V is TRBV2 and J is TRBJ1-5; TRBD1 matches 9 bases. V lost 7 bases, J lost 7 bases, and 5 bases stayed unmatched. The germline CDR1 and CDR2 sequences are SNHLY and FYNNEI. The CDR3 spans 13 residues.

The chain employs TRBV29-1 and TRBJ2-2; D is possibly TRBD1 (7 bases). CDR3 length: 16 residues. From germline, CDR1 is SQVTM and CDR2 ANQGSEA. Deletions cut 3 bases from V and 0 bases from J, with 14 bases between. CDR3 region: CSVEGRTGSNTGELFF. CDR3 nucleotide sequence: TGCAGCGTTGAGGGGAGGACAGGCTCGAACACCGGGGAGCTGTTTTTT.

This clone appeared a few times. V and J are TRBV7-2 and TRBJ1-2; a possible D gene is TRBD1 (5 bases). The CDR3 loop spans 16 amino acids. Germline V CDR1 and CDR2: SGHTA, FQGNSA. V was trimmed by 1 base and J by 8 bases, leaving 20 bases between them. The CDR3 loop is CASSLVGYRPARGYTF. The CDR3, as DNA: TGTGCCAGCAGCTTAGTGGGTTACAGGCCCGCCCGCGGCTACACCTTC.

This clone is medium-sized in the sample. This sequence joins TRBV4-3 and TRBJ2-1; 10 bases map to TRBD2. V lost 4 bases and J lost 0; bases outside the gene matches: 3. The CDR3 loop spans 16 amino acids. Germline V lookup: CDR1 LGHNA, CDR2 YSLEER. The CDR3 nucleotides are TGCGCCAGCAGCCGGGAGCGGGGGGGCTCCTACAATGAGCAGTTCTTC. It is translated as CASSRERGGSYNEQFF.

J is TRBJ2-6 and V is TRBV18; 7 bases map to TRBD1. The CDR3 runs to 15 residues. CDR1 KGHSH and CDR2 LQKENI come from the germline V gene. Germline trimming cut 8 bases from V and 0 bases from J; bases unmatched to any gene: 4. The CDR3 nucleotides are TGTGCCAGCGGACAGGAAGGCTCTGGGGCCAACGTCCTGACTTTC. It encodes CASGQEGSGANVLTF.

The chain joins TRBV7-9 to TRBJ1-2; D is ambiguous. Per germline, CDR1 SEHNR and CDR2 FQNEAQ (reference sequence). Trimming removed 2 bases from V and 2 bases from J, with 15 bases in between. The CDR3 sequence is 16 residues long. The CDR3 is CASSLSKDLLNYGYTF. As DNA, the CDR3 is TGTGCCAGCAGCTTATCCAAGGACCTTTTGAACTATGGCTACACCTTC.

The chain couples TRBV20-1 to TRBJ1-1, with TRBD1 matching over 8 bases. The CDR3 spans 11 residues. Germline V CDR1 and CDR2: DFQATT, SNEGSKA (reference sequence). J gave up 11 bases and V 5 bases, and 7 bases lay outside the gene matches. As DNA, the CDR3 is TGCAGTGCTCGACAGGGGACGTTGGCTTTCTTT. Translated: CSARQGTLAFF.

This clone was found once. J is TRBJ1-2 and V is TRBV15; D call uncertain. CDR1 is LNHNV and CDR2 is YYDKDF in the germline V gene (reference sequence). The CDR3 has 14 residues. The V end was cut by 0 bases, the J end by 7 bases, with 12 bases between. CDR3 nucleotides: TGTGCCACCAGCAGAGATCGTGTGGATCCTGGCTACACCTTC. Translating it yields CATSRDRVDPGYTF.

The chain carries TRBV10-3 and TRBJ1-3; 10 bases align to TRBD1. V lost 6 bases, J lost 2 bases, and 4 bases stayed unmatched. The germline V gene encodes CDR1 ENHRY and CDR2 SYGVKD. There are 15 residues in the CDR3. DNA of the CDR3: TGTGCCATCAGGGGACAGGGGCTTCCTGGAAACACCATATATTTT. It is translated as CAIRGQGLPGNTIYF.